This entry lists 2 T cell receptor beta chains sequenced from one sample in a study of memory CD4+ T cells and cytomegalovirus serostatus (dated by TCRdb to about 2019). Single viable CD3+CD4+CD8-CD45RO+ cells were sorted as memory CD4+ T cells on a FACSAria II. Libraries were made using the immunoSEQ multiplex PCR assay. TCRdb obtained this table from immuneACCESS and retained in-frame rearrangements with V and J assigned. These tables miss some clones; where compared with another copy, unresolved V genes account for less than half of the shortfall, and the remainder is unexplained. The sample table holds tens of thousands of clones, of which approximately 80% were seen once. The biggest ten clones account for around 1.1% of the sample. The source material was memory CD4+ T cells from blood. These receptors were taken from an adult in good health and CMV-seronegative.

The CDR3 coding sequence is TGTGCCAGCAGCTTTTCAAGAGATACGCAGTATTTT. Translation: CASSFSRDTQYF. This chain uses TRBV7-2 with TRBJ2-3; no clear D. There are 12 residues in the CDR3. Per the germline V gene, CDR1 is SGHTA and CDR2 is FQGNSA. Trimming pared 3 bases from V and 5 bases from J, leaving 6 bases between.

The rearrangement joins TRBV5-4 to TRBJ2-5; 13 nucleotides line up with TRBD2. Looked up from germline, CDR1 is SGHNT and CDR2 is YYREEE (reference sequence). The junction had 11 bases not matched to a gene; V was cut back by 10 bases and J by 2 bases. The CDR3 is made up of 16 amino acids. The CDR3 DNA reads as TGTGCCTTCCGGACTAGCGGGAGAAGGCGGCAAGAGACCCAGTACTTC. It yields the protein CAFRTSGRRRQETQYF.